The 27 T cell receptor beta chains presented below share a single source sample, sequenced in a study of blood T cells in healthy people across ages. A second PCR, run for roughly 7 to 11 cycles, used a sample-barcoded 5' primer plus a J-beta primer mix. TCRdb reprocessed the 5' RACE reads via MiXCR and lists one record per CDR3 protein. The data show 800,000 or so distinct CDR3 sequences, 20% to 30% seen once. In addition, the sample was reused for a study of T cells of mothers and their children.

Sequencing was done on a sample of blood. Source of these receptors: a boy younger than 18 in good health.

This clonotype has just a few counts. The chain couples TRBV18 to TRBJ1-1; 8 positions match TRBD1. Germline CDR1 is KGHSH and CDR2 is LQKENI. J lost 3 bases, V lost 6 bases, and 6 bases had no gene match. This CDR3 is 14 amino acids long. The CDR3 region is CASSSSGGYTEAFF. In DNA, the CDR3 is TGTGCCAGCTCTTCTTCAGGGGGCTACACTGAAGCTTTCTTT.

V and J are TRBV6-2 or TRBV6-3 and TRBJ1-5; TRBD1 might be the D (5 bases). Trimming shortened V by 2 bases and J by 3 bases, and 14 bases separated the two germline ends. This CDR3 has 16 amino acids. The germline CDR1 and CDR2 sequences are MNHEY and SVGEGT. The CDR3 region is CASSYDPYRFNQPQHF. CDR3 sequence (DNA): TGTGCCAGCAGTTACGACCCGTACAGGTTCAATCAGCCCCAGCATTTT.

The V gene is TRBV20-1, the J gene TRBJ2-1; 9 bases line up with TRBD1. TRBJ2-7 matches the DNA end more closely, so the J call is doubtful. Germline CDR1 and CDR2: DFQATT and SNEGSKA (reference sequence). This CDR3 is built from 14 residues. The CDR3 coding sequence is TGCAGTGCTCCAAAGGGGACAGGGTACAACGAGCAGTACTTC. Translating it yields CSAPKGTGYNEQYF.

This clonotype was seen a few times. The chain combines TRBV6-2 or TRBV6-3 with TRBJ1-2; D perhaps matches TRBD1 (5 bases). Between the trimmed V and J ends, which lost 0 bases and 8 bases, there was a span of 10 bases. The germline gives CDR1 MNHEY, CDR2 SVGEGT. This CDR3 region has 13 residues. The chain's CDR3 is CASSYSGGGGYTF. In nucleotides, the CDR3 is TGTGCCAGCAGTTACTCTGGGGGAGGCGGCTACACCTTC.

The chain links TRBV7-9 to TRBJ2-1; 9 nucleotides match TRBD1. The CDR3 covers 14 residues. V gave up 6 bases and J gave up 5 bases; unmatched junction bases: 5. Germline V gives CDR1 SEHNR, CDR2 FQNEAQ (reference sequence). CDR3 DNA sequence: TGTGCCAGCAGTTCGGGACAGGGTAACAATGAGCAGTTCTTC. Residues: CASSSGQGNNEQFF.

The chain combines TRBV20-1 with TRBJ2-1, with 10 bases fitting TRBD2. The CDR3 covers 15 residues. Germline CDR1 is DFQATT and CDR2 is SNEGSKA (reference sequence). Trimming cost V 0 bases and J 9 bases; bases outside gene matches: 8. The CDR3 sequence is CSARDSSGGAVEQFF. The CDR3, as DNA: TGCAGTGCTAGAGATAGCAGCGGGGGGGCCGTTGAGCAGTTCTTC.

The rearrangement joins TRBV7-8 to TRBJ1-5; D not certain. This CDR3 comprises 12 residues. The germline V and J ends were trimmed by 5 bases and 4 bases, with 6 bases remaining between them. Looked up from germline, CDR1 is SGHVS and CDR2 is FQNEAQ. The CDR3 loop is CASSPTNQPQHF. As DNA, the CDR3 is TGTGCCAGCAGCCCTACAAATCAGCCCCAGCATTTT.

The table lists this clonotype with a few counts. V and J are TRBV2 and TRBJ2-3; TRBD2 matches at 11 bases. J lost 8 bases, V lost 4 bases, and 11 bases had no gene match. Germline CDR1 reads SNHLY; CDR2 reads FYNNEI. This CDR3 contains 16 residues. The CDR3 DNA is TGTGCCAGCAGTGTCACGACTAGCGGGGTAGGGGGTACGCAGTATTTT. Amino acids: CASSVTTSGVGGTQYF.

This clonotype was seen a few times. The junction and the germline gene differ at one end; a read error may be behind it. This chain uses TRBV29-1 with TRBJ2-7, with a possible D match to TRBD2 (7 bases). The CDR3 totals 15 residues. Per germline, CDR1 SQVTM and CDR2 ANQGSEA. CDR3 sequence: CSVEGEGGGSYEQYF. As DNA, the CDR3 is TGCAGCGTGGAAGGTGAGGGAGGGGGCTCCTACGAGCAGTACTTC.

This clonotype was picked up a small number of times. The CDR3 loop is CASSSDLAGTYEQYF. The CDR3 DNA follows: TGTGCCAGCAGTTCAGACCTGGCGGGAACCTACGAGCAGTACTTC. The chain recombines TRBV12-3 or TRBV12-4 with TRBJ2-7; D is possibly TRBD2 (6 bases). The CDR3 loop spans 15 amino acids. The germline V and J ends were trimmed by 4 bases and 2 bases, with 15 bases remaining between them.

A few counts support this clonotype. The rearrangement links TRBV20-1 to TRBJ1-2, with D perhaps TRBD1 (5 bases). This CDR3 spans 15 amino acids. The germline V gene has CDR1 DFQATT and CDR2 SNEGSKA (reference sequence). The CDR3 coding sequence is TGCAGCACCAGAGAGCCGGGGCGTTACAACTATGGCTACACCTTC. It translates to CSTREPGRYNYGYTF.

This chain links TRBV29-1 with TRBJ2-7; TRBD2 is a possible D gene (5 bases). V was shortened by 0 bases and J by 4 bases, with 13 bases between the two germline ends. The CDR3 extends over 14 amino acids. Germline lookup yields CDR1 SQVTM and CDR2 ANQGSEA. The CDR3 loop reads CSVEDGEGGYEQYF. The CDR3 DNA reads TGCAGCGTTGAAGACGGGGAAGGAGGATACGAGCAGTACTTC.

This clonotype was recorded a few times. The rearrangement links TRBV7-9 to TRBJ1-5; perhaps TRBD1 as D (5 bases). Germline V lookup: CDR1 SEHNR, CDR2 FQNEAQ (reference sequence). The V end lost 5 bases, the J end lost 4 bases, and 15 bases lay between the germline ends. The length of the CDR3 is 15 residues. The DNA of the CDR3 is TGTGCCAGCAGCCAAGACAGTGACCTGAATCAGCCCCAGCATTTT. Translating gives CASSQDSDLNQPQHF.

The rearrangement links TRBV12-3 or TRBV12-4 to TRBJ1-2; D might be TRBD1 (6 bases). The CDR3 loop spans 13 amino acids. The V end lost 5 bases, the J end lost 8 bases, and 15 bases lay between the germline ends. The CDR3 is CASSLRQVEGYTF. The CDR3 DNA is TGTGCCAGCAGTCTAAGACAGGTGGAGGGCTACACCTTC.

The chain employs TRBV6-5 and TRBJ2-1; D perhaps matches TRBD1 (5 bases). Trimming pared 7 bases from V and 4 bases from J, leaving 20 bases between. CDR1 is MNHEY, CDR2 SVGAGI, per germline. The length of the CDR3 is 16 residues. CDR3 region: CASTLVGPGGYNEQFF. DNA of the CDR3: TGTGCCAGCACCCTGGTGGGGCCAGGCGGTTACAATGAGCAGTTCTTC.

The chain recombines TRBV3-1 with TRBJ1-1, with D maybe TRBD1 (5 bases). Germline loops: CDR1 LGHDT, CDR2 YNNKEL (reference sequence). V gave up 7 bases and J gave up 5 bases, with 14 bases separating them. CDR3 size: 13 residues. The CDR3 DNA reads TGTGCCAGCATTCGAACGGGGGGGACTGAAGCTTTCTTT. Translating gives CASIRTGGTEAFF.

This clonotype was found a few times. J is TRBJ1-2 and V is TRBV28; no firm D call. Germline-derived CDR1 and CDR2 are MDHEN and SYDVKM. The CDR3 has 16 amino acids. The V gene lost 7 bases and the J gene lost 8 bases, with 26 bases spanning the gap. CDR3 sequence reads: CASISGVLGNYGGYTF. For the CDR3, the DNA is TGTGCCAGCATCTCCGGGGTGTTGGGGAACTATGGCGGCTACACCTTC.

The rearrangement links TRBV20-1 to TRBJ2-5; D is possibly TRBD2 (6 bases). Near its end, the DNA agrees better with TRBJ2-1, so the J call may be wrong. Germline values: CDR1 DFQATT, CDR2 SNEGSKA (reference sequence). The CDR3 sequence is 13 residues long. DNA of the CDR3: TGCAGTGCTCCGGAGGGGCGGGTGGGGGAGCAGTTCTTC. Protein product: CSAPEGRVGEQFF.

Comment on this clonotype: The junction and the germline gene differ at one end; a read error may be behind it. The rearrangement links TRBV14 to TRBJ2-5; no reliable D call. Germline loops: CDR1 SGHDN, CDR2 FVKESK. The CDR3 sequence is 15 residues long. CDR3 region: CASSKDGRAGETQYF. Written as DNA, the CDR3 is TGTGCCAGCAGCAAAGATGGGCGCGCCGGGGAGACCCAGTACTTC.

The V and J genes are TRBV7-9 and TRBJ2-5, with 8 bases fitting TRBD1. The end of the DNA fits TRBJ2-1 better, so the J call may be wrong. The germline V gene has CDR1 SEHNR and CDR2 FQNEAQ (reference sequence). The CDR3 sequence is 16 residues long. DNA of the CDR3: TGTGCCAGCAGCGAACCGGGACAGGATTTGAATGATGAGCAGTTCTTC. It encodes CASSEPGQDLNDEQFF.

The sample holds a few counts of this clonotype. The chain employs TRBV29-1 and TRBJ2-7; 13 bases are shared with TRBD2. J gave up 2 bases and V 1 base, and 5 bases lay outside the gene matches. The CDR3 runs to 16 residues. Germline CDR1 reads SQVTM; CDR2 reads ANQGSEA. The CDR3 bases are TGCAGCGTTGAAGGGACTAGCGGGAGTACGCCCTACGAGCAGTACTTC. Amino acid sequence: CSVEGTSGSTPYEQYF.

This clonotype was recorded a few times. V and J are TRBV4-1 and TRBJ2-1; 9 bases are a match to TRBD1. The tail of the sequence fits TRBJ2-7 better, so the J call may be wrong. This CDR3 region has 16 residues. The germline gives CDR1 MGHRA, CDR2 YSYEKL. The CDR3 is CASSQTTGTGLDEQYF. The CDR3 DNA is TGCGCCAGCAGCCAAACAACCGGGACAGGGCTGGACGAGCAGTACTTC.

The chain carries TRBV5-6 and TRBJ1-1; TRBD1 aligns across 7 bases. Trimming removed 0 bases from V and 9 bases from J; junction bases left unmatched: 5. The CDR3 runs 13 residues. Germline assignment: CDR1 SGHDT and CDR2 YYEEEE. The CDR3 nucleotides read TGTGCCAGCAGCTTGGACAGGGGAGCTCAAGCTTTCTTT. Its translation: CASSLDRGAQAFF. The whole variable domain, filled in from reference TRBV5-6 and TRBJ1-1, reads DAGVTQSPTHLIKTRGQQVTLRCSPKSGHDTVSWYQQALGQGPQFIFQYYEEEERQRGNFPDRFSGHQFPNYSSELNVNALLLGDSALYLCASSLDRGAQAFFGQGTRLTVV.

There are a few counts of this clonotype. This sequence joins TRBV20-1 and TRBJ1-2, with no clear D. This CDR3 comprises 13 residues. Trimming pared 3 bases from V and 3 bases from J, leaving 11 bases between. The germline CDR1 and CDR2 sequences are DFQATT and SNEGSKA (reference sequence). The CDR3 reads CSASTRSDYGYTF. The CDR3 coding sequence is TGCAGTGCTAGTACCAGGAGCGACTATGGCTACACCTTC.

This chain joins TRBV5-1 and TRBJ2-3, with TRBD2 matching 9 bases. Germline V CDR1 and CDR2: SGHRS, YFSETQ. V lost 2 bases to trimming and J lost 2 bases; unmatched junction nucleotides: 6. The CDR3 extends over 16 amino acids. The CDR3 region is CASSFSGGAFTDTQYF. The CDR3 DNA is TGCGCCAGCAGCTTTAGCGGGGGAGCTTTCACAGATACGCAGTATTTT.

V usage is TRBV5-1 and J usage is TRBJ2-3, with 7 bases matching TRBD2. Germline-derived CDR1 and CDR2 are SGHRS and YFSETQ. Germline trimming cut 6 bases from V and 1 base from J; bases unmatched to any gene: 8. The CDR3 has 15 amino acids. CDR3 sequence: CASTRGLAGTDTQYF. CDR3 DNA: TGCGCCAGCACTCGAGGGCTAGCGGGCACAGATACGCAGTATTTT.

This chain connects TRBV29-1 to TRBJ2-7; TRBD2 might be the D (5 bases). Germline loops: CDR1 SQVTM, CDR2 ANQGSEA. Trimming shortened V by 2 bases and J by 0 bases, and 8 bases separated the two germline ends. The CDR3 runs to 13 residues. CDR3 region: CSVEQAGSYEQYF. CDR3 sequence (DNA): TGCAGCGTTGAACAGGCGGGCTCCTACGAGCAGTACTTC.